This TCR beta chain was observed in a study of early T cells in non-severe SARS-CoV-2 infection. Unique molecular identifiers were affixed to single, distinct cDNA molecules. TCRdb re-called the 5' RACE reads with MiXCR, one entry per CDR3 protein. The sample lists more than 95,000 distinct CDR3 sequences; 9.5% to 12% were seen once. The V gene's germline CDR1 is MNHEY and CDR2 SMNVEV (reference sequence). Trimming shortened V by 3 bases and J by 1 base, and 10 bases separated the two germline ends. This CDR3 is built from 15 residues. Sequenced material: whole blood, taken at baseline. The chain couples TRBV27 to TRBJ1-3; maybe TRBD1 (5 bases). This receptor was taken from an adult who was a healthcare worker with PCR-confirmed SARS-CoV-2 infection or an uninfected control (not recorded which). The CDR3: CASSLQGRSGNTIYF. The CDR3 DNA is TGTGCCAGCAGTTTGCAGGGAAGGTCTGGAAACACCATATATTTT.